These T cell receptor beta chains were read from a single sample in a study of CD8 T cells in ankylosing spondylitis. MiXCR, applied by TCRdb to the 5' RACE reads, yields one record per CDR3 protein. Altogether about 840,000 distinct CDR3 sequences are present, approximately 10% being singletons, with the ten largest covering around 0.51%. The sequencing input was blood, either unsorted or a sorted T cell fraction (not recorded which). These receptors all come from a male donor with ankylosing spondylitis. Each CDR3 is given with its conserved first and last residue. The D gene is left open where the match is weak. Clone sizes are given selectively: once, few, many, or a class where the clone is expanded.

CDR3 DNA: TGCAGCGCCCACGGGACTGCGAACACTGAAGCTTTCTTT
CDR3 protein: CSAHGTANTEAFF
clone size: many
J gene: TRBJ1-1
V gene: TRBV29-1
D gene: .

CDR3 DNA: TGCAGCGTTGAAGGGTTTCACTCAGTAGGGGCAGATACGCAGTATTTT
CDR3 protein: CSVEGFHSVGADTQYF
clone size: few
J gene: TRBJ2-3
V gene: TRBV29-1
D gene: .

CDR3 DNA: TGTGCCAGCAGCCAAGGTTTATGGAGCACAGATACGCAGTATTTT
CDR3 protein: CASSQGLWSTDTQYF
clone size: .
J gene: TRBJ2-3
V gene: TRBV14
D gene: .

CDR3 DNA: TGTGCCAGCAGTACCTTCAGGGACGGCACCGGGGAGCTGTTTTTT
CDR3 protein: CASSTFRDGTGELFF
clone size: few
J gene: TRBJ2-2
V gene: TRBV7-3
D gene: .

CDR3 DNA: TGCGCCAGCAGTCGGGGAGTTCCGGACACTGAAGCTTTCTTT
CDR3 protein: CASSRGVPDTEAFF
clone size: few
J gene: TRBJ1-1
V gene: TRBV5-1
D gene: .

CDR3 DNA: TGTGCCAGCAGCTTAGGTTTCAGGGGAAGAGGAAACACCATATATTTT
CDR3 protein: CASSLGFRGRGNTIYF
clone size: .
J gene: TRBJ1-3
V gene: TRBV7-2
D gene: .

CDR3 DNA: TGCAGTGCTAGAGATCATCGAACAGCCGGGACTGAAGCTTTCTTT
CDR3 protein: CSARDHRTAGTEAFF
clone size: .
J gene: TRBJ1-1
V gene: TRBV20-1
D gene: .

CDR3 DNA: TGTGCCAGCAGTGAAGGGGAGAGGAGGAACACTGAAGCTTTCTTT
CDR3 protein: CASSEGERRNTEAFF
clone size: .
J gene: TRBJ1-1
V gene: TRBV2
D gene: .

CDR3 DNA: TGTGCCAGCAGCTTAGGTTGGGGAGCAACTAATGAAAAACTGTTTTTT
CDR3 protein: CASSLGWGATNEKLFF
clone size: few
J gene: TRBJ1-4
V gene: TRBV7-6
D gene: .

CDR3 DNA: TGTGCCAGCAGTTACACCAACAGAGAAGCTTTCTTT
CDR3 protein: CASSYTNREAFF
clone size: .
J gene: TRBJ1-1
V gene: TRBV6-2/TRBV6-3
D gene: .

CDR3 DNA: TGCAGTGCCGGGAAGGGGCGGACAGGGGCCTTCTCGGATACGCAGTATTTT
CDR3 protein: CSAGKGRTGAFSDTQYF
clone size: .
J gene: TRBJ2-3
V gene: TRBV20-1
D gene: TRBD1

CDR3 DNA: TGCGCCAGCAGCTTGGGCCCTAGGGAACAGCCCCAGCATTTT
CDR3 protein: CASSLGPREQPQHF
clone size: many
J gene: TRBJ1-5
V gene: TRBV5-1
D gene: .

CDR3 DNA: TGCAGTGCTAGAAGCCCTCGGGACTTCACAGATACGCAGTATTTT
CDR3 protein: CSARSPRDFTDTQYF
clone size: .
J gene: TRBJ2-3
V gene: TRBV20-1
D gene: .

CDR3 DNA: TGTGCCAGCAGCTTCACCGGGATAGGCGAGCAGTACTTC
CDR3 protein: CASSFTGIGEQYF
clone size: .
J gene: TRBJ2-7
V gene: TRBV13
D gene: .

CDR3 DNA: TGCAGTGCTAGAGATCCAGACAGGGTTGGTGCAACTAATGAAAAACTGTTTTTT
CDR3 protein: CSARDPDRVGATNEKLFF
clone size: few
J gene: TRBJ1-4
V gene: TRBV20-1
D gene: TRBD1

CDR3 DNA: TGTGCCAGCAGGCCCCCCGGGAGTGCCTGGAACACCATATATTTT
CDR3 protein: CASRPPGSAWNTIYF
clone size: few
J gene: TRBJ1-3
V gene: TRBV28
D gene: .

CDR3 DNA: TGCGCCAGCAGCCCCGGGACAGGGGCCCTTCTCTCTGGAAACACCATATATTTT
CDR3 protein: CASSPGTGALLSGNTIYF
clone size: .
J gene: TRBJ1-3
V gene: TRBV5-1
D gene: TRBD1

CDR3 DNA: TGTGCCAGCAGCCCAATGTTAGGGCCCCTCCACTTT
CDR3 protein: CASSPMLGPLHF
clone size: few
J gene: TRBJ1-6
V gene: TRBV4-2
D gene: .

CDR3 DNA: TGCGCCAGCAGCTTGGGGGTCCTCAAGGAGGCAGATACGCAGTATTTT
CDR3 protein: CASSLGVLKEADTQYF
clone size: .
J gene: TRBJ2-3
V gene: TRBV5-1
D gene: .

CDR3 DNA: TGCGCCAGCAGCTTGGTGGCGGGAGAGCAGTACTTC
CDR3 protein: CASSLVAGEQYF
clone size: many
J gene: TRBJ2-7
V gene: TRBV5-1
D gene: .

CDR3 DNA: TGTGCCAGCAGCTGGGTGGGACGCCCGACCGCCGAGCAGTACTTC
CDR3 protein: CASSWVGRPTAEQYF
clone size: few
J gene: TRBJ2-7
V gene: TRBV5-6
D gene: .

CDR3 DNA: TGTGCCAGCAGCGCTTCCGGGACCAACTCTGGGGGCTACACCTTC
CDR3 protein: CASSASGTNSGGYTF
clone size: few
J gene: TRBJ1-2
V gene: TRBV7-9
D gene: .

CDR3 DNA: TGTGCCAGCAGTTTTGCAGGGTTCGGCACTGAAGCTTTCTTT
CDR3 protein: CASSFAGFGTEAFF
clone size: few
J gene: TRBJ1-1
V gene: TRBV12-3/TRBV12-4
D gene: .

CDR3 DNA: TGTGCCAGCTCACCTCGACAGCACTACGAGCAGTACTTC
CDR3 protein: CASSPRQHYEQYF
clone size: .
J gene: TRBJ2-7
V gene: TRBV18
D gene: .